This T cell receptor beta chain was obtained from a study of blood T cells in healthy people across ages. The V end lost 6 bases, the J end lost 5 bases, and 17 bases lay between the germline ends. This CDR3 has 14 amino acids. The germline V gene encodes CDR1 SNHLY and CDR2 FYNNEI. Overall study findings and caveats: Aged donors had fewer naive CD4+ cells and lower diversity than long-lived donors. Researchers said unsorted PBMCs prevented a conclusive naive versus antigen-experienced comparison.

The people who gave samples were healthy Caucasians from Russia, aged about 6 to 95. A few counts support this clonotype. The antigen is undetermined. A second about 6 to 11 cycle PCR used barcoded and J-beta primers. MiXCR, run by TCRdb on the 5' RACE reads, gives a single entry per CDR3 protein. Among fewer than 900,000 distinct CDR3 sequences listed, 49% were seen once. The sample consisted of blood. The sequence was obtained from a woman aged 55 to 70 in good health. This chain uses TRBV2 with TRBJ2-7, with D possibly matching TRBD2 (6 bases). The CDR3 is CASRAGTQRNEQYF. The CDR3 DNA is TGTGCCAGCAGGGCCGGGACTCAGAGAAACGAGCAGTACTTC.